These T cell receptor beta chains were read from a single sample in a study of blood T cell repertoires in COVID-19. TCRdb's copy holds only in-frame clones and misses some; the assay was immunoSEQ multiplex PCR. The data contain roughly 200,000 clones, over 70% of them seen just once; the ten biggest clones take up less than 6%. Sequencing was performed on peripheral blood. The receptors derive from a woman between 70 and 85 years old with acute or convalescent COVID-19. CDR3s include the opening cysteine and the closing phenylalanine or tryptophan. A D gene is named only where the DNA matches it firmly. Rows give clone size only sometimes, using once, few, many, or a class for an expanded clone.

V	D	J	size	CDR3	DNA
TRBV5-1	TRBD1	TRBJ1-5	few	CASSLDGQGANQPQHF	TGCGCCAGCAGCTTGGACGGACAGGGGGCGAATCAGCCCCAGCATTTT
TRBV4-1	NA	TRBJ2-1	NA	CASSQGLQGSSYNEQFF	TGCGCCAGCAGCCAAGGCTTGCAGGGGAGCTCCTACAATGAGCAGTTCTTC
TRBV3-1/TRBV3-2	TRBD2	TRBJ2-3	NA	CASRRTSGSGDTQYF	TGTGCCAGCAGGCGGACTAGCGGGAGTGGTGATACGCAGTATTTT
TRBV12-1	NA	TRBJ1-3	once	CASSFPAPGQGHFSGNTIYF	TGTGCCAGCAGCTTCCCCGCCCCGGGACAGGGGCATTTCTCTGGAAACACCATATATTTT
TRBV6-6	NA	TRBJ1-2	once	CASSYRSAGDYGYTF	TGTGCCAGCAGTTACCGTTCCGCCGGAGACTATGGCTACACCTTC
TRBV2	NA	TRBJ2-7	NA	CASSVWTEAEQYF	TGTGCCAGCAGTGTCTGGACAGAAGCCGAGCAGTACTTC
TRBV5-1	NA	TRBJ1-2	NA	CASASEGRNYGYTF	TGCGCCAGCGCCAGTGAGGGGAGGAACTATGGCTACACCTTC
TRBV18	TRBD1	TRBJ1-4	NA	CASSPRDRGNEKLFF	TGTGCCAGCTCACCAAGGGACAGGGGGAATGAAAAACTGTTTTTT
TRBV29-1	TRBD1	TRBJ2-7	NA	CSVEDLGTGNYEQYF	TGCAGCGTTGAAGATCTAGGGACAGGAAACTACGAGCAGTACTTC
TRBV28	NA	TRBJ1-1	NA	CASSWSGVTEAFF	TGTGCCAGCAGTTGGTCGGGGGTTACTGAAGCTTTCTTT
TRBV28	TRBD2	TRBJ2-7	NA	CASSIGLPISGRPLYEQYF	TGTGCCAGCAGTATAGGACTCCCTATTAGCGGGAGGCCCCTCTACGAGCAGTACTTC
TRBV27	NA	TRBJ2-1	NA	CASSFWGGKAYNEQFF	TGTGCCAGCAGTTTCTGGGGCGGGAAAGCCTACAATGAGCAGTTCTTC
TRBV13	NA	TRBJ1-1	NA	CASSLGPGEAFF	TGTGCCAGCAGCTTAGGCCCGGGTGAAGCTTTCTTT
TRBV3-1/TRBV3-2	NA	TRBJ1-4	NA	CASSPRTGGEKLFF	TGTGCCAGCAGCCCCAGGACGGGAGGTGAAAAACTGTTTTTT
TRBV5-1	NA	TRBJ1-2	NA	CASSLAGGTTYGYTF	TGCGCCAGCAGCCTGGCGGGAGGCACTACCTATGGCTACACCTTC
TRBV5-4	TRBD1	TRBJ2-3	NA	CASSLGGADTQYF	TGTGCCAGCAGCTTAGGGGGCGCGGATACGCAGTATTTT
TRBV19	NA	TRBJ1-5	NA	CASSIDTQPQHF	TGTGCCAGTAGTATAGATACACAGCCCCAGCATTTT
TRBV6-5	TRBD2	TRBJ2-7	NA	CASTTSSGRAYEQYF	TGTGCCAGCACGACGTCTAGCGGGAGGGCCTACGAGCAGTACTTC
TRBV2	NA	TRBJ2-3	NA	CASITRGGTDTQYF	TGTGCCAGCATTACTCGTGGCGGAACAGATACGCAGTATTTT
TRBV6-5	TRBD1	TRBJ1-1	once	CASSSLTGGIIAFF	TGTGCCAGCAGTTCCTTGACAGGGGGTATTATAGCTTTCTTT
TRBV11-3	TRBD2	TRBJ2-1	few	CASSSSSGGGGEQFF	TGTGCCAGCAGCTCCTCTAGCGGAGGAGGCGGGGAGCAGTTCTTC
TRBV3-1/TRBV3-2	TRBD2	TRBJ2-1	NA	CASSQDRASGNYNEQFF	TGTGCCAGCAGCCAAGATCGGGCTAGCGGGAACTACAATGAGCAGTTCTTC
TRBV4-2	NA	TRBJ2-3	few	CASSQDTDTQYF	TGTGCCAGCAGCCAGGACACCGATACGCAGTATTTT
TRBV3-1/TRBV3-2	NA	TRBJ1-5	few	CASSHVVNQPQHF	TGTGCCAGCAGCCACGTCGTAAATCAGCCCCAGCATTTT
TRBV9	NA	TRBJ2-1	NA	CASSGGPSNEQFF	TGTGCCAGCAGCGGGGGCCCGAGCAATGAGCAGTTCTTC
TRBV30	TRBD1	TRBJ1-4	NA	CAWGQGREKLFF	TGTGCCTGGGGACAGGGAAGGGAAAAACTGTTTTTT
TRBV19	TRBD1	TRBJ2-4	NA	CASSIGQGVNIQYF	TGTGCCAGTAGTATTGGTCAGGGGGTAAACATTCAGTACTTC
TRBV7-2	TRBD2	TRBJ2-7	once	CASSLGTSESYEQYF	TGTGCCAGCAGCTTAGGGACTAGCGAGAGCTACGAGCAGTACTTC
TRBV6-6	NA	TRBJ2-2	NA	CATTLLADPLTGELFF	TGTGCCACAACGCTATTAGCGGACCCCCTAACCGGGGAGCTGTTTTTT
TRBV5-6	TRBD1	TRBJ1-2	few	CASSLQGTGRDGYTF	TGTGCCAGCAGCTTGCAGGGGACAGGCCGAGATGGCTACACCTTC
TRBV29-1	TRBD1	TRBJ1-6	NA	CSAGDSDNSPLHF	TGCAGCGCGGGGGACAGCGATAATTCACCCCTCCACTTT
TRBV11-2	TRBD2	TRBJ2-3	NA	CASSFRLAETDTQYF	TGTGCCAGCAGCTTCAGACTAGCGGAAACAGATACGCAGTATTTT
TRBV20-1	NA	TRBJ1-6	NA	CSANDGGRMDSPLHF	TGCAGTGCTAATGACGGGGGTCGAATGGATTCACCCCTCCACTTT
TRBV6-9	TRBD1	TRBJ1-2	few	CASQDRRYGYTF	TGTGCCAGCCAGGACAGGAGATATGGCTACACCTTC
TRBV2	NA	TRBJ2-7	NA	CASSAGSGGYEQYF	TGTGCCAGCAGTGCAGGCTCAGGAGGCTACGAGCAGTACTTC
TRBV7-3	NA	TRBJ2-1	NA	CASSPLVRGLGGTQFF	TGTGCCAGCAGCCCCCTCGTCCGGGGCCTAGGGGGTACTCAGTTCTTC
TRBV2	NA	TRBJ1-1	NA	CASSAGLNTEAFF	TGTGCCAGCAGCGCCGGTCTGAACACTGAAGCTTTCTTT
TRBV6-5	TRBD1	TRBJ2-7	NA	CASSYSGTGVSEQYF	TGTGCCAGCAGTTATTCCGGGACAGGGGTCAGCGAGCAGTACTTC
TRBV27	NA	TRBJ1-6	NA	CASKSGRSSYNSPLHF	TGTGCCAGCAAATCTGGGAGGAGCTCCTATAATTCACCCCTCCACTTT
TRBV19	TRBD1	TRBJ2-1	NA	CASSTWTGTGSYNEQFF	TGTGCCAGTAGTACTTGGACCGGGACAGGCTCCTACAATGAGCAGTTCTTC
TRBV10-3	NA	TRBJ2-2	few	CAISDFLRVPNTGELFF	TGTGCCATCAGTGATTTTCTGCGGGTCCCGAACACCGGGGAGCTGTTTTTT
TRBV9	NA	TRBJ1-2	NA	CASSAWTANYGYTF	TGTGCCAGCAGCGCTTGGACAGCTAACTATGGCTACACCTTC
TRBV15	TRBD2	TRBJ2-2	NA	CATSRDRAGGSGELFF	TGTGCCACCAGCAGAGATCGTGCGGGAGGTAGCGGGGAGCTGTTTTTT
TRBV29-1	NA	TRBJ2-2	NA	CSATSTYTGELFF	TGCAGCGCAACTTCGACATACACCGGGGAGCTGTTTTTT
TRBV10-3	TRBD2	TRBJ2-7	NA	CAIRRTSDSYEQYF	TGTGCCATCAGAAGGACTAGCGACTCCTACGAGCAGTACTTC
TRBV5-1	TRBD1	TRBJ1-1	NA	CASSFAGGTEAFF	TGCGCCAGCAGCTTTGCAGGGGGCACTGAAGCTTTCTTT